The text below deals with one TCR beta chain. Germline assignment: CDR1 KGHDR and CDR2 SFDVKD. V lost 3 bases and J lost 3, with 11 bases in between. The CDR3 loop spans 15 amino acids. The data were taken from a study of Ad26.COV2.S vaccination and SARS-CoV-2 variants. The assay was immunoSEQ multiplex PCR, and TCRdb's table has in-frame clones only and misses some. The sample has 350,000 to 550,000 clones, about 88% seen once. The treatment here: some 19 received Ad26.COV2.S at low or high dose, single or two shots; about 5 received placebo; per-sample allocation not given. The samples date from day 63 after the first vaccine or placebo injection. The vaccine delivered Wuhan-strain SARS-CoV-2 spike through an Ad26 vector.

This clonotype originated in a person aged 18 to 65 who received the Ad26.COV2.S COVID-19 vaccine or a placebo. The sequenced sample was peripheral blood, obtained in a trial of Ad26.COV2.S vaccine versus placebo. The rearrangement links TRBV24-1 to TRBJ1-5, with no clear D. CDR3 in amino acids: CATSDGPAINQPQHF. The CDR3 region has the DNA TGTGCCACCAGTGATGGGCCAGCGATCAATCAGCCCCAGCATTTT.